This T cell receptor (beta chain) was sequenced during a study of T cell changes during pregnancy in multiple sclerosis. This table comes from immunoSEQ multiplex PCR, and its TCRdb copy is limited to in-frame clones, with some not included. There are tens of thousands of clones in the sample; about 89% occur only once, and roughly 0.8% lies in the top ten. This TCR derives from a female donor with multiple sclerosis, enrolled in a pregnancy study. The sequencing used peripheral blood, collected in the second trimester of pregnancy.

This CDR3 reads CASSRDFYEQYF. In DNA, the CDR3 is TGTGCCAGTAGCCGGGACTTCTACGAGCAGTACTTC. The chain combines TRBV19 with TRBJ2-7; possible D gene TRBD2, 6 bases. Germline CDR1 is LNHDA and CDR2 is SQIVND (reference sequence). V dropped 6 bases and J dropped 3 bases, with 9 bases sitting between them. This CDR3 is 12 amino acids long.